This TCR beta chain comes out of a study of T cells after yellow fever vaccination. TCRdb reprocessed the 5' RACE reads via MiXCR and lists one record per CDR3 protein. The table has some 400,000 distinct CDR3 sequences, roughly 20% seen once; the top ten hold roughly a sixth. Overall study results and limits: Shared CD4/CD8 clonotypes were a small share, likely from convergent recombination.

With 0 bases removed from V and 3 bases from J, the gap between germline ends came to 6 bases. There are 13 residues in the CDR3. Germline loops: CDR1 SGHRS, CDR2 YFSETQ. This clonotype was recorded a few times. What it binds is not known. This TCR came from a man between 18 and 29 years old who received the YFV17D yellow fever vaccine. The specimen comprised PBMCs, sampled before the yellow fever booster vaccination. This chain joins TRBV5-1 and TRBJ1-1; D is unclear. DNA of the CDR3: TGCGCCAGCAGCTTGGTTAGCGACACTGAAGCTTTCTTT. Translated: CASSLVSDTEAFF.